This T cell receptor beta chain emerged from a study of cytomegalovirus exposure and HLA in healthy donors (dated by TCRdb to about 2017). At the level of the whole study: The roughly 670 repertoires of the first cohort and the 95 to 150 validation repertoires were produced on the same platform, according to a later analysis. The aim of the study was to test whether cataloging public T cell receptors could identify signatures of past pathogen exposure. In addition to the first cohort of hundreds of subjects, a separate validation cohort of approximately 130 different subjects was used. High-throughput TCR immunosequencing, statistical association of individual TCRs with disease status, and machine learning were combined to predict cytomegalovirus infection status.

The library was made by the immunoSEQ multiplex PCR assay. As for how the authors treated the data: A statistical classification framework was built to diagnose cytomegalovirus status from the catalog of TCR beta chain sequences. TCRdb re-hosts the immuneACCESS table, in-frame sequences only. Its copies lack some clones; in the studies checked, an unresolved V gene accounts for under half of them, and the cause for the rest is not known. V and J calls and clone size are copied from that table; D and trimming were computed from the DNA. The sample data list 140,000 or so clones, and 85% to 90% of these were observed just once. Jointly, the top ten make up about 8.2% of the sample. V is cut by 0 bases and J by 3 bases, and the space between the germline ends is 12 bases. The CDR3 measures 16 amino acids from cysteine to phenylalanine. The retained sequence is limited to the CDR3, 48 bases, with the frame set at the first base. Sequences ENHRY (CDR1) and SYGVKD (CDR2) are obtained from the germline V gene.

Separate from the approximately 670-subject first cohort, the validation cohort of about 130 subjects was the group to which the donors belonged. A remark on this clone: This clone's antigen is unknown. Base qualities are not at hand, and no much larger clone is one base apart.

Summary of the overall study and its limitations: The authors suggested that the approach could potentially be generalized to other disease states and immunological phenotypes. Cytomegalovirus status was reported to be diagnosed by the classifier with high specificity and sensitivity in both the original and validation cohorts. In a later analysis, TCRs clustered in the first cohort were found to also tend to co-occur in the 110 or so validation repertoires, with 94% of cluster scores above 0. A later analysis lacked HLA typing for the validation cohort, so it scored co-occurrence in that cohort across all 110 or so repertoires. A total of roughly 160 TCR beta chains were listed by the study as associated with cytomegalovirus. Across donors, most TCR sequences were observed very rarely, whereas some public TCRs were present in many individuals. A few of the identified cytomegalovirus-associated TCR beta chains were confirmed in vitro to be specific for cytomegalovirus antigens.

Recombination linked TRBV10-3 to TRBJ2-1; the D region possibly corresponds to TRBD2 (7 bases align). Sequenced material: PBMCs. The TCR comes from a woman under 30 in good health and CMV-seropositive. The sequence in DNA is TGTGCCATCAGTGAGTCGAGGGGGACTATCTACAATGAGCAGTTCTTC. This codes for CAISESRGTIYNEQFF.